A selection of T cell receptor beta chains follows, all from one sample in a study of T cells in localized non-small cell lung cancer. Measured with immunoSEQ multiplex PCR; TCRdb has only the in-frame clones, and not every one. The sample consists of approximately 88,000 clones, approximately 91% of them appearing once. The sequencing here drew on PBMCs, taken before any cancer treatment. These receptors originate from a woman aged 40 to 75 with stage II squamous cell lung carcinoma. Both conserved end residues are part of each CDR3. Each record gives: clone size, V gene, D gene, J gene, CDR3 DNA, CDR3 protein. The D gene is left open where the match is weak. The size field is filled for only some rows; it gives once, few, many or a size class.

clone_size: -
v_call: TRBV5-4
d_call: -
j_call: TRBJ1-4
cdr3_nt: TGTGCCAGCAGCCCGGAGGGGGCAACTAATGAAAAACTGTTTTTT
cdr3_aa: CASSPEGATNEKLFF

clone_size: -
v_call: TRBV7-9
d_call: -
j_call: TRBJ1-1
cdr3_nt: TGTGCCAGCAGCTTAGGACAAGGAGCTTTCTTT
cdr3_aa: CASSLGQGAFF

clone_size: -
v_call: TRBV5-1
d_call: TRBD1
j_call: TRBJ2-2
cdr3_nt: TGCGCCAGCAGCACCTGGACAGGGAAGGTGGCCGGGGAGCTGTTTTTT
cdr3_aa: CASSTWTGKVAGELFF

clone_size: few
v_call: TRBV11-3
d_call: -
j_call: TRBJ1-3
cdr3_nt: TGTGCCAGCAGCTCCCACAGGGATGGAAACACCATATATTTT
cdr3_aa: CASSSHRDGNTIYF

clone_size: -
v_call: TRBV5-1
d_call: TRBD1
j_call: TRBJ2-1
cdr3_nt: TGCGCCAGCGGGACAGAAAATTACAATGAGCAGTTCTTC
cdr3_aa: CASGTENYNEQFF

clone_size: -
v_call: TRBV5-1
d_call: -
j_call: TRBJ2-3
cdr3_nt: TGCGCCAGCAGCTCGAGGGGCGGCAGGGCAACAGATACGCAGTATTTT
cdr3_aa: CASSSRGGRATDTQYF

clone_size: -
v_call: TRBV5-1
d_call: -
j_call: TRBJ2-1
cdr3_nt: TGCGCCAGCAGCTTGGAGAGCTTTAGGTCGTCCTACAATGAGCAGTTCTTC
cdr3_aa: CASSLESFRSSYNEQFF

clone_size: -
v_call: TRBV4-1
d_call: TRBD2
j_call: TRBJ2-7
cdr3_nt: TGCGCCAGCAGCCATACTAGCGGGGTGTACGAGCAGTACTTC
cdr3_aa: CASSHTSGVYEQYF

clone_size: few
v_call: TRBV10-3
d_call: TRBD1
j_call: TRBJ1-2
cdr3_nt: TGTGCCATCAGCGCCCCGGGACAGGGTGGTGGCTACACCTTC
cdr3_aa: CAISAPGQGGGYTF

clone_size: -
v_call: TRBV5-1
d_call: -
j_call: TRBJ2-6
cdr3_nt: TGCGCCAGCAGCCTGGCGGGGTCCGGGGCCAACGTCCTGACTTTC
cdr3_aa: CASSLAGSGANVLTF

clone_size: -
v_call: TRBV6-5
d_call: -
j_call: TRBJ1-5
cdr3_nt: TGTGCCAGCCGAGCGGGGGCGAGCAATCAGCCCCAGCATTTT
cdr3_aa: CASRAGASNQPQHF

clone_size: few
v_call: TRBV11-1
d_call: -
j_call: TRBJ2-5
cdr3_nt: TGTGCCAGCAGCTTAGAGGCCGAAGAGACCCAGTACTTC
cdr3_aa: CASSLEAEETQYF

clone_size: -
v_call: TRBV5-1
d_call: TRBD1
j_call: TRBJ2-3
cdr3_nt: TGCGCCAGCAGCTTGGTGGGGACAGGGGGCACAGATACGCAGTATTTT
cdr3_aa: CASSLVGTGGTDTQYF

clone_size: -
v_call: TRBV11-2
d_call: -
j_call: TRBJ1-1
cdr3_nt: TGTGCCAGCAGCTTAAAGGTGGGGGGGAACACTGAAGCTTTCTTT
cdr3_aa: CASSLKVGGNTEAFF

clone_size: -
v_call: TRBV6-6
d_call: -
j_call: TRBJ1-5
cdr3_nt: TGTGCCAGCAGGAAGGGGGTTACCGATCAGCCCCAGCATTTT
cdr3_aa: CASRKGVTDQPQHF

clone_size: -
v_call: TRBV5-4
d_call: TRBD2
j_call: TRBJ2-1
cdr3_nt: TGTGCCAGCAGCCGTCTCCTAGCGGCGAACTCCTACAATGAGCAGTTCTTC
cdr3_aa: CASSRLLAANSYNEQFF

clone_size: once
v_call: TRBV5-6
d_call: TRBD1
j_call: TRBJ1-1
cdr3_nt: TGTGCCAGCAGCTGGGGACAGGGGGGTTGGAACACTGAAGCTTTCTTT
cdr3_aa: CASSWGQGGWNTEAFF

clone_size: -
v_call: TRBV5-6
d_call: -
j_call: TRBJ2-3
cdr3_nt: TGTGCCAGCATGCCCTGGGGTGCAGATACGCAGTATTTT
cdr3_aa: CASMPWGADTQYF

clone_size: few
v_call: TRBV6-1
d_call: -
j_call: TRBJ1-6
cdr3_nt: TGTGCCACCAATTGGGGGATAGGATCACCCCTCCACTTT
cdr3_aa: CATNWGIGSPLHF

clone_size: -
v_call: TRBV5-4
d_call: -
j_call: TRBJ1-2
cdr3_nt: TGTGCCAGCAGCCGGGGAGGGTTCTTGTCTGGCTACACCTTC
cdr3_aa: CASSRGGFLSGYTF

clone_size: -
v_call: TRBV6-5
d_call: -
j_call: TRBJ1-6
cdr3_nt: TGTGCCAGCAGCCAAGGGAACTATAATTCACCCCTCCACTTT
cdr3_aa: CASSQGNYNSPLHF

clone_size: -
v_call: TRBV30
d_call: TRBD1
j_call: TRBJ1-2
cdr3_nt: TGTGCCTGGAGTGGTGGACAGGGGCTGGTCTACACCTTC
cdr3_aa: CAWSGGQGLVYTF

clone_size: -
v_call: TRBV29-1
d_call: -
j_call: TRBJ2-5
cdr3_nt: TGCAGCGTTAGTGGTTGGGAGACCCAGTACTTC
cdr3_aa: CSVSGWETQYF

clone_size: -
v_call: TRBV19
d_call: -
j_call: TRBJ2-7
cdr3_nt: TGTGCCAGTAGTATTTCTGGGCAGAAGCAATACGAGCAGTACTTC
cdr3_aa: CASSISGQKQYEQYF

clone_size: -
v_call: TRBV19
d_call: TRBD2
j_call: TRBJ2-5
cdr3_nt: TGTGCCAGTAGTATTGGGGGGACTAGCGGGAAAGAGACCCAGTACTTC
cdr3_aa: CASSIGGTSGKETQYF

clone_size: -
v_call: TRBV19
d_call: -
j_call: TRBJ1-2
cdr3_nt: TGTGCCAGTAGTATAGTGGGAACAGGATACTCGTCTGCTGGCTACACCTTC
cdr3_aa: CASSIVGTGYSSAGYTF

clone_size: -
v_call: TRBV5-4
d_call: -
j_call: TRBJ2-1
cdr3_nt: TGTGCCAGCAGCTTGGGGGAGATCTCCTACAATGAGCAGTTCTTC
cdr3_aa: CASSLGEISYNEQFF

clone_size: -
v_call: TRBV19
d_call: -
j_call: TRBJ1-1
cdr3_nt: TGTGCCAGTAATGAGGATAACACTGAAGCTTTCTTT
cdr3_aa: CASNEDNTEAFF

clone_size: -
v_call: TRBV7-9
d_call: -
j_call: TRBJ2-3
cdr3_nt: TGTGCCAGCAGCTTAGGGGAAGTCTCAGATACGCAGTATTTT
cdr3_aa: CASSLGEVSDTQYF

clone_size: -
v_call: TRBV7-2
d_call: -
j_call: TRBJ2-5
cdr3_nt: TGTGCCAGCAGCCGGGGCCTGCGGACGACCCAAGAGACCCAGTACTTC
cdr3_aa: CASSRGLRTTQETQYF

clone_size: -
v_call: TRBV5-4
d_call: -
j_call: TRBJ2-5
cdr3_nt: TGTGCCAGCAGCTTGGTTAGGGCTGAGACCCAGTACTTC
cdr3_aa: CASSLVRAETQYF

clone_size: -
v_call: TRBV5-6
d_call: -
j_call: TRBJ1-2
cdr3_nt: TGTGCCAGCAGCTTAGGCTATGGCTACACCTTC
cdr3_aa: CASSLGYGYTF

clone_size: -
v_call: TRBV28
d_call: -
j_call: TRBJ2-7
cdr3_nt: TGTGCCAGCAGTTTCCCCCCGGTCCACGAGCAGTACTTC
cdr3_aa: CASSFPPVHEQYF

clone_size: -
v_call: TRBV28
d_call: -
j_call: TRBJ1-5
cdr3_nt: TGTGCCAGCAGTGACCGGCGGGGTAGGGGACAGCCCCAGCATTTT
cdr3_aa: CASSDRRGRGQPQHF

clone_size: -
v_call: TRBV19
d_call: TRBD1
j_call: TRBJ1-2
cdr3_nt: TGTGCCAGTAGTCCGCCAGGGGGCGCGGTTAGTGGCTACACCTTC
cdr3_aa: CASSPPGGAVSGYTF

clone_size: -
v_call: TRBV27
d_call: TRBD2
j_call: TRBJ2-3
cdr3_nt: TGTGCCAGCAGTTCCGGGACTAGCGGGAGTGGTACGCAGTATTTT
cdr3_aa: CASSSGTSGSGTQYF

clone_size: -
v_call: TRBV5-4
d_call: -
j_call: TRBJ2-7
cdr3_nt: TGTGCCAGCAGCCTCGTCCCCGCCTACGAGCAGTACTTC
cdr3_aa: CASSLVPAYEQYF